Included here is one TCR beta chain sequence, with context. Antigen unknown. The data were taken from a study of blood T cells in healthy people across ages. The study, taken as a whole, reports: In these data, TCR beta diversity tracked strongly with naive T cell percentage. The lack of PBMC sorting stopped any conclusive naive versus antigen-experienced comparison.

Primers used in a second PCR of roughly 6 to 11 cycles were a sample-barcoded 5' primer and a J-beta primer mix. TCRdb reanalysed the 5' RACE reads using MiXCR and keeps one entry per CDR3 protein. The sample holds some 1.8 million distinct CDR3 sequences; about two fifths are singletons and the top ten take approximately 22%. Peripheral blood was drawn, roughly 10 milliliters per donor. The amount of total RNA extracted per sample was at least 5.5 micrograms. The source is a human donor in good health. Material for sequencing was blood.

CDR3 sequence: CAISDQTYNEQYF. CDR3 nucleotide sequence: TGTGCCATCAGTGATCAGACCTACAATGAGCAGTACTTC. The rearrangement joins TRBV10-3 to TRBJ2-5; D uncertain. The V gene's germline CDR1 is ENHRY and CDR2 SYGVKD. V was trimmed by 3 bases and J by 11 bases, leaving 16 bases between them. CDR3 length equals 13 residues.